The clone carrying this T cell receptor beta chain was seen once. Deletions cut 0 bases from V and 4 bases from J, with 14 bases between. Germline V gene data show CDR1 as SGDLS and CDR2 as YYNGEE. The CDR3 loop spans 15 amino acids. Clones were sequenced by immunoSEQ multiplex PCR, and TCRdb holds only the in-frame ones, with some missing. The sample lists around 2,000,000 clones, roughly 96% occurring once. These data originate in a study of shared clonotypes between healthy human individuals. What was sequenced was naive CD4+ T cells sorted from blood. The subset was: CD45RA+ positively selected. The gene calls are TRBV9 and TRBJ2-7; D possibly matches TRBD1 or TRBD2 (5 bases each). The sequence was collected from a man between 18 and 29 years old in good health. The CDR3, as DNA: TGTGCCAGCAGCGTAGACCAGGGCGGGTGGTACGAGCAGTACTTC. It encodes CASSVDQGGWYEQYF. The full variable domain, its missing parts supplied by reference TRBV9 and TRBJ2-7, is DSGVTQTPKHLITATGQRVTLRCSPRSGDLSVYWYQQSLDQGLQFLIQYYNGEERAKGNILERFSAQQFPDLHSELNLSSLELGDSALYFCASSVDQGGWYEQYFGPGTRLTVT.